This T cell receptor (beta chain) appears in the sequencing data of a study of T cell repertoires in breast cancer. Primers covering all TCR V genes were used in emulsion RT-PCR on CD8+ T cells. Germline loops: CDR1 MNHEY, CDR2 SMNVEV (reference sequence). V lost 4 bases to trimming and J lost 10 bases, with 11 bases between them. The CDR3 covers 12 residues. During the second nested PCR, blocking oligonucleotides suppressed genes that were not paired. TCRdb passed the emulsion pairing reads through MiXCR, listing each CDR3 protein once. The table records about 40,000 distinct CDR3 sequences, 45% to 55% of them present only once.

This clonotype was sampled from a pool of human donors with breast cancer or a healthy control (not recorded which). The sequenced sample was CD8+ T cells. The chain carries TRBV27 and TRBJ2-1; D is unresolved. CDR3 residues: CASSSTMVEQFF. The CDR3, as DNA: TGTGCCAGCAGTTCCACTATGGTGGAGCAGTTCTTC.